Shown below are 2 T cell receptor beta chains from a single sample sequenced in a study of blood T cell repertoires in COVID-19. Sequencing used immunoSEQ multiplex PCR; TCRdb keeps in-frame clones, though not all of them. The sample consists of over 85,000 clones, 85% to 90% of them appearing once. The sequencing sample was made of peripheral blood. Source of these receptors: a human donor in a cohort sampled during active COVID-19.

The chain links TRBV19 to TRBJ1-2; 11 nucleotides align to TRBD1. The CDR3 consists of 16 residues. V gave up 1 base and J gave up 1 base; unmatched junction bases: 2. Germline CDR1 and CDR2: LNHDA and SQIVND (reference sequence). CDR3 loop: CASSIGGTGGNYGYTF. In DNA form, the CDR3 reads TGTGCCAGTAGTATAGGTGGGACAGGGGGTAACTATGGCTACACCTTC.

V is TRBV19 and J is TRBJ1-2; maybe TRBD1 (6 bases). The V end was cut by 4 bases, the J end by 2 bases, with 14 bases between. The length of the CDR3 is 15 residues. Germline V gene sequence: CDR1 LNHDA, CDR2 SQIVND (reference sequence). The CDR3 protein is CASSRGGNGNYGYTF. The CDR3 nucleotides read TGTGCCAGTAGTAGAGGGGGAAACGGGAACTATGGCTACACCTTC.